This TCR beta chain was retrieved from a study of regulatory T cells in long-lasting Graves disease. Overall study context: Patients with persistent Graves' disease had over 5 years of antithyroid drugs and persistent TSH receptor antibodies. Study outcomes and limitations: Fewer public clonotypes were shared by new patients (around 960) than by persistent patients (roughly 2,600). Peripheral blood alone, not thyroid tissue, underwent study.

Time point of the sample: persistent/refractory GD, antithyroid drugs over 5 years with positive TRAb. The authors made the TCR library using RNA they extracted from PBMCs. CDR3 regions were amplified by Arm-PCR using iRepertoire HTBI primers to build TCR beta libraries. One entry per CDR3 protein, called by TCRdb with MiXCR from the multiplex PCR reads. Among about 470,000 distinct CDR3 sequences, 20% to 25% were seen once, and the ten largest hold roughly 7%. This clonotype was seen only a few times. Its matching antigen is unknown. Germline CDR1 LGHDT, CDR2 YNNKEL (reference sequence). Trimming at V came to 4 bases and at J to 4 bases, leaving 5 bases not matched to a gene. The CDR3 extends over 14 amino acids.

The gene calls are TRBV3-1 and TRBJ1-2, with 8 bases identical to TRBD1. The source was peripheral blood mononuclear cells (PBMCs), collected when the disease was refractory, from a patient treated with antithyroid drugs. This TCR derives from a female donor with Graves disease. CDR3 region: CASSRTGLPYGYTF. As DNA, the CDR3 is TGTGCCAGCAGCCGGACAGGGCTTCCCTATGGCTACACCTTC. The full variable domain, completed using reference TRBV3-1 and TRBJ1-2, is DTAVSQTPKYLVTQMGNDKSIKCEQNLGHDTMYWYKQDSKKFLKIMFSYNNKELIINETVPNRFSPKSPDKAHLNLHINSLELGDSAVYFCASSRTGLPYGYTFGSGTRLTVV.